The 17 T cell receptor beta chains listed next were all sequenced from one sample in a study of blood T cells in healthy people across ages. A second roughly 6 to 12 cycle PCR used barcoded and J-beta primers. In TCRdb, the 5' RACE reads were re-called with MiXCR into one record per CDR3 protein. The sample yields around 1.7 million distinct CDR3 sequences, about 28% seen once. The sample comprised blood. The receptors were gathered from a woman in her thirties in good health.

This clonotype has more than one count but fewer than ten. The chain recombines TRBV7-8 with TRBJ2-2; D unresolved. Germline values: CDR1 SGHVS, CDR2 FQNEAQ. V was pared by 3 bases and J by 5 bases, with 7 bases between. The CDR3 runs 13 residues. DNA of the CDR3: TGTGCCAGCAGCTTCCAGAGGACCGGGGAGCTGTTTTTT. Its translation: CASSFQRTGELFF.

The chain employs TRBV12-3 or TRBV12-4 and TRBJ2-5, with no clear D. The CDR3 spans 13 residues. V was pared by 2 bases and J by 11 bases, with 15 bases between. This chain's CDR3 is CASSLLRREEQYF. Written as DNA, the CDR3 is TGTGCCAGCAGTTTACTGCGGCGTGAAGAGCAGTACTTC.

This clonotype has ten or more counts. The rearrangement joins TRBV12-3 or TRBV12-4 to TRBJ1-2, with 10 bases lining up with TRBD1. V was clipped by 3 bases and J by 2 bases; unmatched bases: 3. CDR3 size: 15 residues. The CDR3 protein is CASSFPGQGNYGYTF. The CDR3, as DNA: TGTGCCAGCAGTTTCCCGGGACAGGGGAACTATGGCTACACCTTC.

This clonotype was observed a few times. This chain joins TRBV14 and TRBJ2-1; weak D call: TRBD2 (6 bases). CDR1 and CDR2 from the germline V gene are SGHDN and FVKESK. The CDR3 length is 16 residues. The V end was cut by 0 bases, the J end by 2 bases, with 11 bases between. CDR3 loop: CASSQDRGTPYNEQFF. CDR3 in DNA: TGTGCCAGCAGCCAAGACCGAGGGACTCCCTACAATGAGCAGTTCTTC.

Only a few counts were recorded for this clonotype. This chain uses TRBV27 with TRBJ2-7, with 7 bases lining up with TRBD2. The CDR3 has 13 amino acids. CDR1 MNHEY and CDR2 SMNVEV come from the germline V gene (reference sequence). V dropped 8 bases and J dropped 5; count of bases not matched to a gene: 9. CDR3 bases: TGTGCCAGCTCCCGGGGAGGGAACCACGAGCAGTACTTC. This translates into CASSRGGNHEQYF.

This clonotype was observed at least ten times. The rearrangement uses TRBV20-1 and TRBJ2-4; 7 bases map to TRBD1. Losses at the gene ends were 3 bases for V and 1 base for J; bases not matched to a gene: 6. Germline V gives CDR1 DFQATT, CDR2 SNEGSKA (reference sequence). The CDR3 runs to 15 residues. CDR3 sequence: CSASPGGSAKNIQYF. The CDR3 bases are TGCAGTGCTAGTCCAGGGGGATCGGCCAAAAACATTCAGTACTTC.

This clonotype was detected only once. The CDR3 spells CASSFDRPPQPQHF. Written as DNA, the CDR3 is TGTGCCAGCAGTTTCGACAGGCCGCCACAGCCCCAGCATTTT. The rearrangement joins TRBV6-1 to TRBJ1-5; tentative D call: TRBD1 (6 bases). The CDR3 extends over 14 amino acids. Germline assignment: CDR1 MNHNS and CDR2 SASEGT. V was pared by 5 bases and J by 7 bases, with 15 bases between.

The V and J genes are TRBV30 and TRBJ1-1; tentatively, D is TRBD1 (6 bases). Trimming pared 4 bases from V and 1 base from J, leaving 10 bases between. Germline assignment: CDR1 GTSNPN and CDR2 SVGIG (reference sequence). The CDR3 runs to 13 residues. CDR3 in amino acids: CAWKGVRNTEAFF. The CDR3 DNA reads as TGTGCCTGGAAGGGGGTGCGGAACACTGAAGCTTTCTTT.

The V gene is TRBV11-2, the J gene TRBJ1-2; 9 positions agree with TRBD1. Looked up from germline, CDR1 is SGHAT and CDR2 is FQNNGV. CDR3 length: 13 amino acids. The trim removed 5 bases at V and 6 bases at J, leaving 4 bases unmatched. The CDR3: CASSANRGHGYTF. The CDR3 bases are TGTGCCAGCAGCGCCAACAGGGGGCATGGCTACACCTTC.

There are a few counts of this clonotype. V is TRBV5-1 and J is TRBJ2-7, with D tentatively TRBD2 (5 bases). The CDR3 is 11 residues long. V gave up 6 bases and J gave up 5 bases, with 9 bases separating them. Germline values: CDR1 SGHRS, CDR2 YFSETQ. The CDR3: CASTNSDEQYF. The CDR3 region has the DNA TGCGCCAGCACCAATAGCGACGAGCAGTACTTC.

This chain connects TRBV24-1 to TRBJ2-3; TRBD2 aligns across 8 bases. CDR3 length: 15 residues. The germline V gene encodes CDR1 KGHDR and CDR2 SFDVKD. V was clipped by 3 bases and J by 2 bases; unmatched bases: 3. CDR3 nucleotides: TGTGCCACCAGTGATCCGCGGGGGGTCACAGATACGCAGTATTTT. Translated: CATSDPRGVTDTQYF.

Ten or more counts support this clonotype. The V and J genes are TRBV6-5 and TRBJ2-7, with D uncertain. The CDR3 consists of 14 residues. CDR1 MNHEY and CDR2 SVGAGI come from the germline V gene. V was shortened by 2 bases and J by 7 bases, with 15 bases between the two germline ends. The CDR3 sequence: CASSYTYGSMEQYF. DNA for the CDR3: TGTGCCAGCAGTTACACTTATGGTTCGATGGAGCAGTACTTC.

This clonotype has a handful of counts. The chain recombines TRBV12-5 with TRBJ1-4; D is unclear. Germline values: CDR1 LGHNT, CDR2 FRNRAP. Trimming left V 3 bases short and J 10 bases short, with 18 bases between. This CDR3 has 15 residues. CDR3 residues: CASGFLQYPLGKLFF. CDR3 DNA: TGTGCTAGTGGTTTTTTACAGTACCCCCTGGGAAAACTGTTTTTT.

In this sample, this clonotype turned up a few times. This CDR3 reads CASSGRTSLNTGELFF. DNA of the CDR3: TGTGCCAGCAGCGGCCGGACCTCACTGAACACCGGGGAGCTGTTTTTT. The V gene is TRBV9, the J gene TRBJ2-2; D not resolved. The CDR3 runs to 16 residues. Germline assignment: CDR1 SGDLS and CDR2 YYNGEE. Trimming removed 3 bases at V and 1 base at J, with 13 bases between.

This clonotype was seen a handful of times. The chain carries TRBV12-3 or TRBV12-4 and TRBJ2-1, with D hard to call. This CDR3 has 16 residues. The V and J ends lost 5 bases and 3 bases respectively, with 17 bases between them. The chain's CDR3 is CASSPIGRSLYNEQFF. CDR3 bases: TGTGCCAGCAGTCCGATAGGCAGGTCACTCTACAATGAGCAGTTCTTC.

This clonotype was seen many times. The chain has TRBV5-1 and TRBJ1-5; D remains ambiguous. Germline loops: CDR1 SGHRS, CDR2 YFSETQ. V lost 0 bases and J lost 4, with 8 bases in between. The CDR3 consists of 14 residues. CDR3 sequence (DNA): TGCGCCAGCAGCTTGGTGGCGGGGAATCAGCCCCAGCATTTT. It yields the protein CASSLVAGNQPQHF.

The CDR3 is CASSLSERLYQPQHF. CDR3 coding DNA: TGTGCCAGCAGTTTAAGCGAAAGACTCTATCAGCCCCAGCATTTT. The chain carries TRBV12-3 or TRBV12-4 and TRBJ1-5; no reliable D call. Trimming left V 2 bases short and J 5 bases short, with 13 bases between. The CDR3 has 15 residues.